This T cell receptor beta chain was sequenced for a study of blood T cell repertoires in COVID-19. Using immunoSEQ multiplex PCR, the repertoire was profiled, and TCRdb retains in-frame clones only, with some absent. The sample consists of some 78,000 clones, roughly nine tenths of them appearing once. Comment on this clone: The sample holds other DNA sequences that translate to the same CDR3.

This clonotype was obtained from a man aged 45-65 years with active or convalescent COVID-19. The sequenced sample was peripheral blood.

The CDR3 sequence: CASSPGTGGNEQFF. CDR3 DNA: TGTGCCAGCTCACCCGGGACAGGGGGTAATGAGCAGTTCTTC. This rearrangement joins TRBV18 to TRBJ2-1, with 11 bases identical to TRBD1. The CDR3 totals 14 residues. With 3 bases clipped from V and 7 bases from J, the junction kept 2 bases outside the gene matches. CDR1 is KGHSH and CDR2 is LQKENI in the germline V gene.